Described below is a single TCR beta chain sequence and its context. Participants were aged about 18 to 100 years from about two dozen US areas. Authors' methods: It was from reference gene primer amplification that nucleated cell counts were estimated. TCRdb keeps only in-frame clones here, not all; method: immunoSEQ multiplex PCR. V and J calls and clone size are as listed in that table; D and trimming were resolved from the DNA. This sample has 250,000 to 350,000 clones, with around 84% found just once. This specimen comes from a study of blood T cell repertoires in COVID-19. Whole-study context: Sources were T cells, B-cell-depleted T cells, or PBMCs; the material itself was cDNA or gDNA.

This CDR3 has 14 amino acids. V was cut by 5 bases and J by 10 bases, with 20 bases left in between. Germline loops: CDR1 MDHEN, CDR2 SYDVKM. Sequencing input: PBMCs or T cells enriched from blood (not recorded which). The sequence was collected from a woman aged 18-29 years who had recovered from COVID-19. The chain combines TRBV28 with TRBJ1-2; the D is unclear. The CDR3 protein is CASSTPHLTMDYTF. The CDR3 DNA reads TGTGCCAGCAGTACCCCCCACTTAACTATGGACTACACCTTC.